This paragraph covers one T cell receptor (beta chain) sequence. Its antigen is not identified. The assay was immunoSEQ multiplex PCR, and TCRdb's table has in-frame clones only and misses some. The sample contains 250,000 or so clones, approximately 84% of which appear only once. V shed 4 bases and J 4 bases; nucleotides not matched to a gene: 5. This CDR3 is 14 amino acids long. Germline assignment: CDR1 SGHRS and CDR2 YFSETQ. This sample is part of a study of cytomegalovirus exposure and HLA in healthy donors. Study findings and constraints: Many donors carried some public TCRs, although rarity characterized most TCR sequences.

The sample consisted of PBMCs. The chain employs TRBV5-1 and TRBJ1-2, with TRBD1 identical over 9 bases. This clonotype was obtained from a man in his late teens or twenties in good health and CMV-seropositive. The CDR3 sequence is CASSQGQGGYGYTF. The CDR3 nucleotides are TGCGCCAGCAGCCAGGGACAGGGAGGCTATGGCTACACCTTC.